These 29 T cell receptor beta chains share one sample of origin, sequenced in a study of T cell responses to AZD1222 COVID-19 vaccine. Profiling relied on immunoSEQ multiplex PCR, and the TCRdb table lists in-frame clones only, not all of them. Counted here are around 140,000 clones, 75% to 90% occurring once; the ten biggest clones make up approximately 6%. This sample comprised peripheral blood, obtained on day 0 of AZD1222 vaccination. These receptors were collected from an adult in good health.

The chain carries TRBV5-1 and TRBJ2-1; D unclear. CDR3 size: 13 residues. Germline V gene sequence: CDR1 SGHRS, CDR2 YFSETQ. Trimming pared 2 bases from V and 11 bases from J, leaving 14 bases between. As DNA, the CDR3 is TGCGCCAGCAGCTTACCTTCAATACCGCAGCAGTTCTTC. This codes for CASSLPSIPQQFF.

This clone was seen a single time. This chain joins TRBV7-9 and TRBJ2-7, with 10 bases matching TRBD1. V was pared by 5 bases and J by 4 bases, with 11 bases of the junction left unmatched. The CDR3 has 16 amino acids. Germline V gene lookup returns CDR1 SEHNR and CDR2 FQNEAQ (reference sequence). The CDR3 DNA follows: TGTGCCAGCAGCCTAGAGTCCGGGACAGGGGCGTACGAGCAGTACTTC. Translated: CASSLESGTGAYEQYF.

This clone was observed a handful of times. The sample contains more than one DNA sequence encoding this CDR3. The chain is built from TRBV19 and TRBJ1-5, with D uncertain. Germline CDR1 and CDR2: LNHDA and SQIVND (reference sequence). V lost 2 bases and J 4 bases, leaving 6 bases between the germline ends. CDR3 length equals 13 residues. CDR3 region: CASSIIGNQPQHF. The CDR3 nucleotides are TGTGCCAGTAGTATAATCGGTAATCAGCCCCAGCATTTT.

The rearrangement links TRBV6-6 to TRBJ1-2, with D maybe TRBD1 (5 bases). Trimming pared 6 bases from V and 5 bases from J, leaving 16 bases between. The CDR3 has 14 residues. Germline V gives CDR1 MNHNY, CDR2 SVGAGI (reference sequence). CDR3 in amino acids: CASRPPGLLYGYTF. The DNA of the CDR3 is TGTGCCAGCAGACCTCCGGGACTCCTTTATGGCTACACCTTC.

The chain has TRBV14 and TRBJ2-7; TRBD1 might be the D (6 bases). This CDR3 is 12 amino acids long. V lost 4 bases, J lost 5 bases, and 9 bases lay in between. Germline CDR1 is SGHDN and CDR2 is FVKESK. The CDR3 DNA follows: TGTGCCAGCAGCCCACAGGGACACGAGCAGTACTTC. This encodes CASSPQGHEQYF.

The CDR3 loop is CASSLGAGADTQYF. Here the CDR3 DNA reads TGTGCCAGCAGCTTAGGGGCGGGGGCAGATACGCAGTATTTT. The chain recombines TRBV11-3 with TRBJ2-3; 7 bases match TRBD2. V trimming: 1 base; J trimming: 4 bases; junction bases outside the gene matches: 2. The germline CDR1 and CDR2 sequences are SGHNT and YENEEA. The CDR3 spans 14 residues.

The CDR3 DNA follows: TGTGCCAGCAGTGTCCGTTGGGGGGTGGATTCACCCCTCCACTTT. This gives the protein CASSVRWGVDSPLHF. The chain links TRBV2 to TRBJ1-6; D is possibly TRBD1 (5 bases). This CDR3 comprises 15 residues. Looked up from germline, CDR1 is SNHLY and CDR2 is FYNNEI. Deletions cut 4 bases from V and 8 bases from J, with 15 bases between. Filled out from reference TRBV2 and TRBJ1-6, the complete variable domain reads EPEVTQTPSHQVTQMGQEVILRCVPISNHLYFYWYRQILGQKVEFLVSFYNNEISEKSEIFDDQFSVERPDGSNFTLKIRSTKLEDSAMYFCASSVRWGVDSPLHFGNGTRLTVT.

CDR3 protein: CASSLGGRGRRTGELFF. DNA of the CDR3: TGTGCCAGCAGCTTGGGGGGGAGAGGGAGGCGTACCGGGGAGCTGTTTTTT. The rearrangement uses TRBV5-4 and TRBJ2-2, with TRBD2 as a possible D gene (6 bases). The CDR3 loop spans 17 amino acids. The V and J ends lost 0 bases and 5 bases respectively, with 17 bases between them. CDR1 is SGHNT, CDR2 YYREEE, per germline (reference sequence).

The chain recombines TRBV7-9 with TRBJ2-1; TRBD1 matches 7 bases. The germline gives CDR1 SEHNR, CDR2 FQNEAQ (reference sequence). V lost 1 base to trimming and J lost 3 bases; unmatched junction nucleotides: 3. The CDR3 is made up of 15 amino acids. CDR3: CASSLGDRYYNEQFF. CDR3 DNA: TGTGCCAGCAGCTTAGGGGACAGATACTACAATGAGCAGTTCTTC.

The J gene is TRBJ2-7, the V gene TRBV11-2; D gene uncertain. The CDR3 extends over 13 amino acids. Per the germline V gene, CDR1 is SGHAT and CDR2 is FQNNGV. V was shortened by 0 bases and J by 2 bases, with 5 bases between the two germline ends. The CDR3 loop reads CASSLDSPYEQYF. As DNA, the CDR3 is TGTGCCAGCAGCTTAGATTCCCCCTACGAGCAGTACTTC.

The chain recombines TRBV9 with TRBJ1-1; tentative D call: TRBD1 (5 bases). CDR1 and CDR2 from the germline V gene are SGDLS and YYNGEE. The CDR3 is made up of 16 amino acids. The V end lost 0 bases, the J end lost 1 base, and 13 bases lay between the germline ends. As DNA, the CDR3 is TGTGCCAGCAGCGTAGAACCCGGGGGTGGGAACACTGAAGCTTTCTTT. Protein product: CASSVEPGGGNTEAFF.

This chain connects TRBV1 to TRBJ2-2; the table's TRBD2 call for D was not verified on the DNA. TRBV1 represents a pseudogene. The CDR3 is 16 amino acids. The CDR3 protein is CTSSPLPGVNTGELFF. The DNA for the CDR3 is TGCACCAGCAGCCCGCTTCCCGGGGTAAACACCGGGGAGCTGTTTTTT.

The rearrangement joins TRBV11-3 to TRBJ2-3; D gene uncertain. The CDR3 extends over 14 amino acids. V was trimmed by 4 bases and J by 1 base, leaving 9 bases between them. Germline-derived CDR1 and CDR2 are SGHNT and YENEEA. CDR3 coding DNA: TGTGCCAGCAGCTCCCGAACAGGCACAGATACGCAGTATTTT. Translated, it gives CASSSRTGTDTQYF.

The V gene is TRBV6-5, the J gene TRBJ1-2, with D unclear. V was clipped by 2 bases and J by 0 bases, with 7 bases between them. Germline CDR1 MNHEY, CDR2 SVGAGI. This CDR3 is built from 14 residues. CDR3 coding DNA: TGTGCCAGCAGTTACCGCCCTTCTAACTATGGCTACACCTTC. Protein sequence: CASSYRPSNYGYTF.

The chain links TRBV28 to TRBJ2-7; D is ambiguous. With 6 bases removed from V and 2 bases from J, the gap between germline ends came to 8 bases. CDR1 and CDR2 from the germline V gene are MDHEN and SYDVKM. CDR3 length: 12 amino acids. In nucleotides, the CDR3 is TGTGCCAGCAGGCAACAGACCTACGAGCAGTACTTC. It translates to CASRQQTYEQYF.

This sequence joins TRBV30 and TRBJ2-6; the D is unclear. The length of the CDR3 is 15 residues. V was cut by 1 base and J by 2 bases, with 9 bases left in between. Germline assignment: CDR1 GTSNPN and CDR2 SVGIG (reference sequence). Here the CDR3 DNA reads TGTGCCTGGAGTGAAGGAATAGCTGGGGCCAACGTCCTGACTTTC. This encodes CAWSEGIAGANVLTF. The variable domain in full, with the rest retrieved from reference TRBV30 and TRBJ2-6, is SQTIHQWPATLVQPVGSPLSLECTVEGTSNPNLYWYRQAAGRGLQLLFYSVGIGQISSEVPQNLSASRPQDRQFILSSKKLLLSDSGFYLCAWSEGIAGANVLTFGAGSRLTVL.

The genes are TRBV6-1 and TRBJ1-3; D uncertain. Germline CDR1 is MNHNS and CDR2 is SASEGT. The length of the CDR3 is 15 residues. Deletions cut 3 bases from V and 3 bases from J, with 12 bases between. CDR3 in amino acids: CASSEAGRSGNTIYF. The CDR3 nucleotides read TGTGCCAGCAGTGAGGCAGGTCGGAGTGGAAACACCATATATTTT.

This clone has a handful of counts. This chain links TRBV18 with TRBJ1-1; 7 nucleotides agree with TRBD1. The CDR3 covers 16 residues. The V and J ends lost 4 bases and 0 bases, in that order; junction bases with no gene match: 8. Germline V gives CDR1 KGHSH, CDR2 LQKENI. In DNA form, the CDR3 reads TGTGCCAGCTCACTCTGGGACAGAGCTATGAACACTGAAGCTTTCTTT. It translates to CASSLWDRAMNTEAFF.

Here the CDR3 DNA reads TGTGCCAGCAACCAGCGGGGGGACACAGATACGCAGTATTTT. It yields the protein CASNQRGDTDTQYF. The chain is built from TRBV2 and TRBJ2-3; 9 bases map to TRBD2. This CDR3 is built from 14 residues. In germline, CDR1 is SNHLY, CDR2 FYNNEI. J lost 2 bases, V lost 7 bases, and 4 bases had no gene match.

A word on this clone: This specimen includes other DNA sequences encoding the same CDR3. The chain carries TRBV4-2 and TRBJ1-5; D not resolved. CDR1 and CDR2 (germline): LGHNA, YNFKEQ. V lost 0 bases, J lost 7 bases, and 4 bases lay in between. The CDR3 sequence is 12 residues long. The CDR3 protein is CASSQDNQPQHF. The CDR3 DNA follows: TGTGCCAGCAGCCAAGATAACCAGCCCCAGCATTTT.

The gene calls are TRBV2 and TRBJ1-1; no firm D call. This CDR3 is built from 12 residues. V was pared by 7 bases and J by 3 bases, with 9 bases between. Germline CDR1 and CDR2: SNHLY and FYNNEI. The CDR3 nucleotides read TGTGCCAGCATAGGGCCTCACACTGAAGCTTTCTTT. It encodes CASIGPHTEAFF. The variable domain in full, with the rest retrieved from reference TRBV2 and TRBJ1-1, is EPEVTQTPSHQVTQMGQEVILRCVPISNHLYFYWYRQILGQKVEFLVSFYNNEISEKSEIFDDQFSVERPDGSNFTLKIRSTKLEDSAMYFCASIGPHTEAFFGQGTRLTVV.

The CDR3 here is CATTKDPMNTEAFF. CDR3 sequence (DNA): TGTGCCACTACTAAAGACCCGATGAACACTGAAGCTTTCTTT. The V gene is TRBV2, the J gene TRBJ1-1; no clear D. CDR1 and CDR2 from the germline V gene are SNHLY and FYNNEI. This CDR3 is built from 14 residues. The ends were cut back, 10 bases at V and 0 bases at J, with 15 bases in the middle.

A few counts support this clone. The chain recombines TRBV9 with TRBJ2-3; D not resolved. V lost 0 bases, J lost 6 bases, and 8 bases lay in between. This CDR3 comprises 13 residues. Germline CDR1 reads SGDLS; CDR2 reads YYNGEE. The CDR3 region has the DNA TGTGCCAGCAGCGTAGAGGTCCTCGATACGCAGTATTTT. Translated, it gives CASSVEVLDTQYF. Full variable domain (outside the CDR3, taken from reference TRBV9 and TRBJ2-3): DSGVTQTPKHLITATGQRVTLRCSPRSGDLSVYWYQQSLDQGLQFLIQYYNGEERAKGNILERFSAQQFPDLHSELNLSSLELGDSALYFCASSVEVLDTQYFGPGTRLTVL.

The chain couples TRBV18 to TRBJ1-6; 7 bases are a match to TRBD1. CDR1 and CDR2 (germline): KGHSH, LQKENI. V lost 6 bases to trimming and J lost 7 bases; unmatched junction nucleotides: 3. The CDR3 runs to 13 residues. CDR3 sequence: CASSQGENSPLHF. CDR3 bases: TGTGCCAGCTCGCAGGGGGAGAATTCACCCCTCCACTTT.

The chain joins TRBV12-5 to TRBJ1-5, with TRBD1 matching over 9 bases. Germline assignment: CDR1 LGHNT and CDR2 FRNRAP. This CDR3 has 14 residues. The J segment lost 6 bases and the V segment lost 5 bases, leaving 5 bases of the junction unmatched. The CDR3 is CASGLGTGFQPQHF. Here the CDR3 DNA reads TGTGCTAGTGGTCTCGGGACAGGGTTTCAGCCCCAGCATTTT.

The rearrangement links TRBV3-1 (or the pseudogene TRBV3-2) to TRBJ2-5, with D hard to call. The germline gives CDR1 LGHDT, CDR2 YNNKEL (reference sequence). CDR3 length: 14 amino acids. V gave up 4 bases and J gave up 2 bases, with 11 bases separating them. CDR3 nucleotide sequence: TGTGCCAGCAGCCGAAAACACCAACAAGAGACCCAGTACTTC. This translates into CASSRKHQQETQYF.

This chain joins TRBV13 and TRBJ2-2, with 8 bases matching TRBD2. With 5 bases clipped from V and 6 bases from J, the junction kept 5 bases outside the gene matches. This CDR3 contains 14 residues. The V gene's germline CDR1 is PRHDT and CDR2 FYEKMQ (reference sequence). Written as DNA, the CDR3 is TGTGCCAGCAGCCAGAGGCGGGGGGCCGGGGAGCTGTTTTTT. Encoded protein: CASSQRRGAGELFF.

The V and J genes are TRBV12-3 or TRBV12-4 and TRBJ2-7; weak D call: TRBD1 (5 bases). Trimming stripped 5 bases from V and 4 bases from J, with 9 bases between. This CDR3 region has 12 residues. CDR3 residues: CASSPDSYEQYF. Written as DNA, the CDR3 is TGTGCCAGCAGTCCTGACAGTTACGAGCAGTACTTC.

The chain employs TRBV19 and TRBJ2-2; no clear D gene. The CDR3 contains 20 residues. V was clipped by 1 base and J by 10 bases, with 31 bases between them. The germline CDR1 and CDR2 sequences are LNHDA and SQIVND (reference sequence). The CDR3 sequence: CASSIGVVSVRLGHFVELFF. Written as DNA, the CDR3 is TGTGCCAGTAGTATAGGGGTGGTATCTGTAAGGTTGGGCCACTTCGTGGAGCTGTTTTTT.